Sequencing of this T cell receptor beta chain was carried out in a study of shared clonotypes between healthy human individuals. Study overall: In total, the donors were two women and a few men aged 18 to 49. The study used three CD4 naive, three CD4 memory, two CD8 naive and one CD8 memory plate per donor.

CD8 memory combined CD45RO+ cells with CCR7-negative CD45RA+ TemRA cells. Study-wide results and limits: The study drew on few donors, limiting represented genetic and exposure-history diversity.

Trimming cost V 6 bases and J 2 bases; bases outside gene matches: 17. The CDR3 is made up of 19 amino acids. Per the germline V gene, CDR1 is ENHRY and CDR2 is SYGVKD. Concerning this clone itself: Its antigen is not known.

Repertoires were generated with immunoSEQ multiplex PCR, while TCRdb's copy carries only in-frame clones and drops some. The data show some 120,000 clones, with 68% seen just once and roughly a quarter held by the top ten. The J gene is TRBJ2-7, the V gene TRBV10-3, with TRBD2 matching 12 bases. The origin of this receptor is a woman aged 30 to 39 in good health. Sample: memory CD8+ T cells sorted from blood. Subset described: CD45RO+ cells pooled with CCR7-negative TemRA cells. CDR3 DNA sequence: TGTGCCATCAGCGCTCCCCCGACTAGCGGGAGCAAAACTACCTACGAGCAGTACTTC. Encoded protein: CAISAPPTSGSKTTYEQYF.